A selection of T cell receptor beta chains follows, all from one sample in a study of OX40 agonist ivuxolimab in advanced cancers. Using immunoSEQ multiplex PCR, the repertoire was profiled, and TCRdb retains in-frame clones only, with some absent. Of about 82,000 clones listed, 91% are singletons. The specimen comprised CD4+ or CD8+ T cells sorted from blood, sampled in a trial of the OX40 agonist ivuxolimab. The receptors come from an adult with an advanced solid tumor such as melanoma, head and neck, liver or kidney cancer. Each CDR3 is given with its conserved first and last residue. The order of the fields is clone size, D gene, J gene, V gene, CDR3 protein, CDR3 DNA. A D gene is named only where the DNA matches it firmly. Only some rows state a clone size, as once, few, many or a class for expanded clones.

.	.	TRBJ1-2	TRBV29-1	CSAGTKGYTF	TGCAGCGCTGGGACTAAAGGCTACACCTTC
.	TRBD2	TRBJ2-1	TRBV5-1	CASSTIPSGSYNEQFF	TGCGCCAGCAGCACCATTCCTAGCGGCTCCTACAATGAGCAGTTCTTC
.	TRBD1	TRBJ2-1	TRBV2	CASETGAGNEQFF	TGTGCCAGCGAGACAGGGGCGGGCAATGAGCAGTTCTTC
.	.	TRBJ1-3	TRBV18	CASSPGVSGNTIYF	TGTGCCAGCTCACCAGGGGTATCTGGAAACACCATATATTTT
few	.	TRBJ2-3	TRBV27	CASRPRSNTQYF	TGTGCCAGCAGACCCCGTAGTAATACGCAGTATTTT
.	.	TRBJ2-1	TRBV18	CASSPAGSSYNEQFF	TGTGCCAGCTCACCTGCGGGGAGCTCCTACAATGAGCAGTTCTTC
.	.	TRBJ2-7	TRBV6-1	CASSEQVLRGYEQYF	TGTGCCAGCAGTGAACAAGTATTAAGGGGCTACGAGCAGTACTTC
once	.	TRBJ2-1	TRBV5-4	CASSSTGYNEQFF	TGTGCCAGCAGCTCTACTGGCTACAATGAGCAGTTCTTC
once	.	TRBJ1-2	TRBV18	CASSSPMNSNYGYTF	TGTGCCAGCTCATCCCCTATGAACTCTAACTATGGCTACACCTTC
.	.	TRBJ1-5	TRBV2	CASSEIQGMGPQHF	TGTGCCAGCAGTGAAATCCAAGGGATGGGGCCCCAGCATTTT
.	TRBD1	TRBJ1-3	TRBV28	CASRPQGDPGNTIYF	TGTGCCAGCAGACCTCAGGGGGACCCTGGAAACACCATATATTTT
.	.	TRBJ2-5	TRBV2	CASSEVRGNPETQYF	TGTGCCAGCAGTGAAGTGAGGGGAAACCCAGAGACCCAGTACTTC
.	.	TRBJ2-5	TRBV4-3	CASSQGPGVQETQYF	TGCGCCAGCAGCCAAGGTCCGGGAGTCCAAGAGACCCAGTACTTC
.	.	TRBJ2-3	TRBV5-4	CASSFLQSYTDTQYF	TGTGCCAGCAGCTTCCTCCAGAGTTACACAGATACGCAGTATTTT
once	.	TRBJ2-2	TRBV19	CASSILGGVGTGELFF	TGTGCCAGTAGTATATTGGGGGGTGTTGGCACCGGGGAGCTGTTTTTT
.	TRBD2	TRBJ2-1	TRBV6-5	CASSGVAGGRGEQFF	TGTGCCAGCAGTGGGGTAGCGGGAGGTCGGGGGGAGCAGTTCTTC
.	TRBD1	TRBJ1-2	TRBV27	CASRQMTGGNYGYTF	TGTGCCAGCAGGCAAATGACAGGGGGGAACTATGGCTACACCTTC
.	TRBD2	TRBJ2-4	TRBV27	CASSPHAGERKNIQYF	TGTGCCAGCAGTCCACATGCGGGGGAACGGAAAAACATTCAGTACTTC
.	.	TRBJ2-1	TRBV19	CASTQLGSSSYNEQFF	TGTGCCAGTACCCAACTCGGGTCGAGCTCCTACAATGAGCAGTTCTTC
.	.	TRBJ2-7	TRBV28	CASSLEVQSYEQYF	TGTGCCAGCAGTTTGGAGGTACAGTCCTACGAGCAGTACTTC
.	.	TRBJ1-1	TRBV11-2	CASSSRVWTNTEAFF	TGTGCCAGCAGCTCCAGGGTCTGGACGAACACTGAAGCTTTCTTT
.	TRBD2	TRBJ2-7	TRBV7-8	CASSSQVTSGTRGSYEQYF	TGTGCCAGCAGCTCCCAGGTCACTAGCGGGACTAGGGGCTCCTACGAGCAGTACTTC
.	.	TRBJ1-2	TRBV28	CASSVEGGYTF	TGTGCCAGCAGTGTAGAAGGCGGCTACACCTTC
once	TRBD2	TRBJ2-3	TRBV27	CASSSHLTGTSGSTDTQYF	TGTGCCAGCAGTTCCCACCTAACCGGGACTAGCGGAAGCACAGATACGCAGTATTTT
once	TRBD2	TRBJ2-7	TRBV7-2	CASSSTAGGPNYEQYF	TGTGCCAGCAGCTCCACAGCGGGAGGGCCTAACTACGAGCAGTACTTC
.	TRBD2	TRBJ2-7	TRBV5-3	CARSRGLAGAHEQYF	TGTGCCAGAAGCCGGGGACTAGCGGGGGCCCACGAGCAGTACTTC
.	.	TRBJ1-1	TRBV10-3	CAIRGPRQEIENTEAFF	TGTGCCATCAGGGGTCCGAGACAGGAGATAGAGAACACTGAAGCTTTCTTT
few	.	TRBJ1-2	TRBV4-2	CASSQDPGLNYGYTF	TGTGCCAGCAGCCAAGACCCGGGGCTGAACTATGGCTACACCTTC
.	TRBD2	TRBJ2-5	TRBV7-2	CASSFFLSGGLETQYF	TGTGCCAGCAGCTTCTTTCTTTCGGGAGGGCTTGAGACCCAGTACTTC
.	.	TRBJ2-1	TRBV28	CASSLARERSYNEQFF	TGTGCCAGCAGTTTAGCCCGGGAAAGATCCTACAATGAGCAGTTCTTC
.	.	TRBJ2-7	TRBV27	CASSFYGAYEQYF	TGTGCCAGCAGTTTTTATGGGGCCTACGAGCAGTACTTC
.	.	TRBJ2-5	TRBV7-2	CASSLALGALPGGQETQYF	TGTGCCAGCAGCTTAGCCCTGGGCGCTCTACCCGGGGGCCAAGAGACCCAGTACTTC
.	.	TRBJ1-1	TRBV27	CAPGYTEAFF	TGTGCCCCGGGATACACTGAAGCTTTCTTT
.	TRBD1	TRBJ1-5	TRBV18	CASSPRQGVNQPQHF	TGTGCCAGCTCACCTCGTCAGGGGGTCAATCAGCCCCAGCATTTT
.	.	TRBJ2-3	TRBV10-3	CAISGDIASTDTQYF	TGTGCCATCAGCGGGGACATTGCTAGCACAGATACGCAGTATTTT
.	.	TRBJ1-5	TRBV18	CASSRKGSDQPQHF	TGTGCCAGCTCCCGAAAGGGGTCCGATCAGCCCCAGCATTTT
once	.	TRBJ2-5	TRBV5-1	CASSSQVGPSETQYF	TGCGCCAGCAGCTCCCAGGTGGGACCGTCAGAGACCCAGTACTTC
.	.	TRBJ2-5	TRBV28	CASSSRETQYF	TGTGCCAGCAGTTCCCGGGAGACCCAGTACTTC
.	TRBD2	TRBJ2-7	TRBV6-6	CASTGGGPYEQYF	TGTGCCAGCACCGGGGGGGGCCCCTACGAGCAGTACTTC
.	.	TRBJ1-3	TRBV28	CASSSGGGGNTIYF	TGTGCCAGCAGTTCAGGCGGCGGTGGAAACACCATATATTTT
.	TRBD2	TRBJ2-7	TRBV6-5	CASSPPSGSYEQYF	TGTGCCAGCAGTCCCCCTAGCGGCTCCTACGAGCAGTACTTC
.	.	TRBJ2-3	TRBV7-2	CASSLVGGRDTQYF	TGTGCCAGCAGCTTAGTGGGGGGCCGGGATACGCAGTATTTT
.	TRBD1	TRBJ1-1	TRBV18	CASSPRDREAFF	TGTGCCAGCTCACCACGGGACAGGGAGGCTTTCTTT
.	.	TRBJ2-6	TRBV18	CASSPFSSGANVLTF	TGTGCCAGCTCACCTTTTTCCTCTGGGGCCAACGTCCTGACTTTC
once	.	TRBJ1-4	TRBV19	CASSIYVRNLTNEKLFF	TGTGCCAGTAGTATATACGTCCGGAATCTGACTAATGAAAAACTGTTTTTT
.	TRBD1	TRBJ1-3	TRBV28	CASTTTGPSSGNTIYF	TGTGCCAGCACCACGACAGGGCCCTCCTCTGGAAACACCATATATTTT
.	.	TRBJ2-7	TRBV11-1	CASSLASGGYEQYF	TGTGCCAGCAGCTTAGCCTCGGGCGGCTACGAGCAGTACTTC
.	TRBD2	TRBJ2-3	TRBV6-1	CASTSGGGTDTQYF	TGTGCCAGCACCTCGGGGGGGGGCACAGATACGCAGTATTTT
.	.	TRBJ2-7	TRBV5-1	CASSPTGGASYEQYF	TGCGCCAGCAGCCCCACCGGCGGGGCGTCCTACGAGCAGTACTTC
.	TRBD2	TRBJ2-5	TRBV25-1	CASSQTSGRLGETQYF	TGTGCCAGCAGCCAGACTAGCGGGAGGTTAGGTGAGACCCAGTACTTC
.	.	TRBJ1-2	TRBV19	CASHDQGGGYGYTF	TGTGCCAGTCACGATCAGGGAGGCGGCTATGGCTACACCTTC
.	.	TRBJ1-1	TRBV18	CASSPPGRYTEAFF	TGTGCCAGCTCACCACCGGGACGGTACACTGAAGCTTTCTTT
.	.	TRBJ2-7	TRBV14	CASSQGSPGFSEQYF	TGTGCCAGCAGCCAAGGATCCCCAGGGTTTAGCGAGCAGTACTTC
once	.	TRBJ2-6	TRBV2	CASTGTTGANVLTF	TGTGCCAGCACAGGGACGACTGGGGCCAACGTCCTGACTTTC
.	TRBD2	TRBJ2-3	TRBV10-3	CAISSSGSTDTQYF	TGTGCCATCAGTAGTAGCGGGAGCACAGATACGCAGTATTTT
.	TRBD1	TRBJ2-3	TRBV19	CASSKGQGADTQYF	TGTGCCAGTAGTAAAGGACAGGGCGCAGATACGCAGTATTTT
.	TRBD1	TRBJ2-7	TRBV19	CASSKGQGNSYEQYF	TGTGCCAGTAGTAAGGGACAGGGTAACTCCTACGAGCAGTACTTC
.	TRBD1	TRBJ1-2	TRBV11-2	CASSSRGGTGSYTF	TGTGCCAGCAGCAGCAGGGGGGGGACAGGGAGTTACACCTTC
.	.	TRBJ1-1	TRBV5-1	CASKSQGWAAGEAFF	TGCGCCAGCAAGTCCCAAGGGTGGGCGGCCGGAGAAGCTTTCTTT
.	.	TRBJ2-1	TRBV7-2	CASSLPGMGNEQFF	TGTGCCAGCAGCTTACCGGGAATGGGCAATGAGCAGTTCTTC